Listed below are T cell receptor beta chains from one sample, sequenced in a study of shared clonotypes between healthy human individuals. TCRdb's copy holds only in-frame clones and misses some; the assay was immunoSEQ multiplex PCR. The sample holds hundreds of thousands of clones, approximately 97% seen once. Material for sequencing was naive CD4+ T cells sorted from blood. The receptors were gathered from a woman in her 30s in good health. Both conserved end residues are part of each CDR3. The order of the fields is CDR3 DNA, CDR3 protein, V gene, clone size, D gene, J gene. The D gene is left open where the match is weak. For some rows the clone size is stated as once, few or many, or as a class when expanded; others skip it.

CDR3 DNA: TGTGCCTGGAGTGTAGATCTAGGCTCCTACGAGCAGTACTTC
CDR3 protein: CAWSVDLGSYEQYF
V gene: TRBV30
clone size: .
D gene: .
J gene: TRBJ2-7

CDR3 DNA: TGTGCCAGCAGTGAAGACAGGGGAGGAAACACCATATATTTT
CDR3 protein: CASSEDRGGNTIYF
V gene: TRBV2
clone size: .
D gene: TRBD1
J gene: TRBJ1-3

CDR3 DNA: TGTGCCAGTAGCGCCGCCGACAGGGGTCGCAATCAGCCCCAGCATTTT
CDR3 protein: CASSAADRGRNQPQHF
V gene: TRBV19
clone size: .
D gene: TRBD1
J gene: TRBJ1-5

CDR3 DNA: TGTGCCAGCAGCTCCCCCATACTAGCGGGGAGTTGGAACACCGGGGAGCTGTTTTTT
CDR3 protein: CASSSPILAGSWNTGELFF
V gene: TRBV11-2
clone size: .
D gene: TRBD2
J gene: TRBJ2-2

CDR3 DNA: TGCGCCAGCAGCCGGGGGGGTGATTCACCCCTCCACTTT
CDR3 protein: CASSRGGDSPLHF
V gene: TRBV4-1
clone size: .
D gene: .
J gene: TRBJ1-6

CDR3 DNA: TGTGCCAGCAGCTTAGCGGGAGGGAGGAATGAGCAGTTCTTC
CDR3 protein: CASSLAGGRNEQFF
V gene: TRBV11-3
clone size: .
D gene: TRBD2
J gene: TRBJ2-1

CDR3 DNA: TGCGCCAGCAGTGTTGGGACTAGCGTCTACGAGCAGTACTTC
CDR3 protein: CASSVGTSVYEQYF
V gene: TRBV10-1
clone size: .
D gene: TRBD2
J gene: TRBJ2-7

CDR3 DNA: TGTGCCAGCAGCGTCTCGCCCTCCTTCGGGGAGCAGTACTTC
CDR3 protein: CASSVSPSFGEQYF
V gene: TRBV9
clone size: .
D gene: .
J gene: TRBJ2-7

CDR3 DNA: TGTGCCACCAGCAGACTACAGGGGAACACTGAAGCTTTCTTT
CDR3 protein: CATSRLQGNTEAFF
V gene: TRBV15
clone size: .
D gene: .
J gene: TRBJ1-1

CDR3 DNA: TGCGCCAGCAGCTTGAACAGGGTAGAGACCCAGTACTTC
CDR3 protein: CASSLNRVETQYF
V gene: TRBV5-1
clone size: .
D gene: .
J gene: TRBJ2-5

CDR3 DNA: TGTGCCAGCAGCTTAAGGCACGGGCGAGGCACGAACGAGCAGTACTTC
CDR3 protein: CASSLRHGRGTNEQYF
V gene: TRBV7-3
clone size: few
D gene: .
J gene: TRBJ2-7

CDR3 DNA: TGTGCCAGCAGTTTATGGGGGAACACTGAAGCTTTCTTT
CDR3 protein: CASSLWGNTEAFF
V gene: TRBV28
clone size: .
D gene: .
J gene: TRBJ1-1

CDR3 DNA: TGTGCCATCCGTACGGCTCAGCCCGGTGAGCAGTTCTTC
CDR3 protein: CAIRTAQPGEQFF
V gene: TRBV10-3
clone size: .
D gene: .
J gene: TRBJ2-1

CDR3 DNA: TGTGCCAGCAGCCAGGGTCGTGCATACAATGAGCAGTTCTTC
CDR3 protein: CASSQGRAYNEQFF
V gene: TRBV28
clone size: .
D gene: .
J gene: TRBJ2-1

CDR3 DNA: TGCGCCAGCAGCTCCCTGGATATCTACTACGAGCAGTACTTC
CDR3 protein: CASSSLDIYYEQYF
V gene: TRBV5-1
clone size: .
D gene: .
J gene: TRBJ2-7

CDR3 DNA: TGTGCCAGTAACCTAGACAGGAACTATGGCTACACCTTC
CDR3 protein: CASNLDRNYGYTF
V gene: TRBV19
clone size: .
D gene: .
J gene: TRBJ1-2

CDR3 DNA: TGCGCCAGCAGTCCAGTAGCTAACTATGGCTACACCTTC
CDR3 protein: CASSPVANYGYTF
V gene: TRBV5-1
clone size: .
D gene: .
J gene: TRBJ1-2

CDR3 DNA: TGTGCCAGCAGCAAGGGGAGGACGGCCCAAGAGACCCAGTACTTC
CDR3 protein: CASSKGRTAQETQYF
V gene: TRBV9
clone size: once
D gene: .
J gene: TRBJ2-5

CDR3 DNA: TGTGCCAGCAGCACACAGGGCCGCAATCAGCCCCAGCATTTT
CDR3 protein: CASSTQGRNQPQHF
V gene: TRBV5-4
clone size: .
D gene: .
J gene: TRBJ1-5

CDR3 DNA: TGTGCCAGCAGTTTGAACAGAAGGATTGCTGGCTACACCTTC
CDR3 protein: CASSLNRRIAGYTF
V gene: TRBV28
clone size: .
D gene: .
J gene: TRBJ1-2

CDR3 DNA: TGTGCCGCCAGGAAGCGAGCGGGCGCTAGCAATGAGCAGTTCTTC
CDR3 protein: CAARKRAGASNEQFF
V gene: TRBV19
clone size: .
D gene: .
J gene: TRBJ2-1

CDR3 DNA: TGTGCCAGCAGCCACGGGACCGGGACCCCTGGCTCCAATGAGCAGTTCTTC
CDR3 protein: CASSHGTGTPGSNEQFF
V gene: TRBV7-9
clone size: .
D gene: .
J gene: TRBJ2-1

CDR3 DNA: TGTGCCAGCAGCCCCGACAGGGAAACCGGGGAGCTGTTTTTT
CDR3 protein: CASSPDRETGELFF
V gene: TRBV6-5
clone size: .
D gene: TRBD1
J gene: TRBJ2-2

CDR3 DNA: TGTGTCAGAAGCCATACGGACAGGGACCACGAGCAGTACTTC
CDR3 protein: CVRSHTDRDHEQYF
V gene: TRBV7-5
clone size: .
D gene: .
J gene: TRBJ2-7

CDR3 DNA: TGTGCCAGCAGCTTAATTCCAGGGAACACCGGGGAGCTGTTTTTT
CDR3 protein: CASSLIPGNTGELFF
V gene: TRBV7-9
clone size: .
D gene: .
J gene: TRBJ2-2

CDR3 DNA: TGCGCCAGCAGCTTGGGTCAAGAGACCCAGTACTTC
CDR3 protein: CASSLGQETQYF
V gene: TRBV5-1
clone size: .
D gene: .
J gene: TRBJ2-5

CDR3 DNA: TGTGCCAGCAGCCGAAGTATGAACACTGAAGCTTTCTTT
CDR3 protein: CASSRSMNTEAFF
V gene: TRBV11-3
clone size: .
D gene: .
J gene: TRBJ1-1

CDR3 DNA: TGTGCCATCAGCCGACAGGGCGAGGGTGAAGCTTTCTTT
CDR3 protein: CAISRQGEGEAFF
V gene: TRBV10-3
clone size: .
D gene: TRBD1
J gene: TRBJ1-1

CDR3 DNA: TGTGCCAGCAGCAAAGCTGGGAATGAGCAGTTCTTC
CDR3 protein: CASSKAGNEQFF
V gene: TRBV21-1
clone size: .
D gene: .
J gene: TRBJ2-1

CDR3 DNA: TGTGCCAGCAGCCAAGATCGGGATAACGCGTACGAGCAGTACTTC
CDR3 protein: CASSQDRDNAYEQYF
V gene: TRBV4-2
clone size: .
D gene: .
J gene: TRBJ2-7

CDR3 DNA: TGCGCCAGCAGTGGGGCGGGAGGACAAGAGACCCAGTACTTC
CDR3 protein: CASSGAGGQETQYF
V gene: TRBV10-1
clone size: .
D gene: TRBD2
J gene: TRBJ2-5

CDR3 DNA: TGTGCCAGCAGTTACTCATCGGCAGGAGCTTATGGCTACACCTTC
CDR3 protein: CASSYSSAGAYGYTF
V gene: TRBV6-5
clone size: .
D gene: .
J gene: TRBJ1-2

CDR3 DNA: TGTGCCAGCAGCTTAAGAGAGGCAACTAATGAAAAACTGTTTTTT
CDR3 protein: CASSLREATNEKLFF
V gene: TRBV11-2
clone size: .
D gene: .
J gene: TRBJ1-4

CDR3 DNA: TGTGCCAGCAGCCAAGTTTCCAGGGAGACAGATACGCAGTATTTT
CDR3 protein: CASSQVSRETDTQYF
V gene: TRBV4-2
clone size: .
D gene: .
J gene: TRBJ2-3

CDR3 DNA: TGTGCCAGCCAGCTCTGGGATGATCAGCCCCAGCATTTT
CDR3 protein: CASQLWDDQPQHF
V gene: TRBV28
clone size: .
D gene: .
J gene: TRBJ1-5

CDR3 DNA: TGCGCCAGCAGTGAGGGTTCGGGTTTCGTGGAGACCCAGTACTTC
CDR3 protein: CASSEGSGFVETQYF
V gene: TRBV10-2
clone size: .
D gene: .
J gene: TRBJ2-5

CDR3 DNA: TGTGCCAGCAGCCTACAGACAGGGGGGGTCTATGGCTACACCTTC
CDR3 protein: CASSLQTGGVYGYTF
V gene: TRBV5-4
clone size: .
D gene: TRBD1
J gene: TRBJ1-2

CDR3 DNA: TGTGCCAGCAGTTCCGGACAGGCCAGCTCCTACGAGCAGTACTTC
CDR3 protein: CASSSGQASSYEQYF
V gene: TRBV6-6
clone size: .
D gene: TRBD1
J gene: TRBJ2-7

CDR3 DNA: TGTGCCAGTAGTAGGTCAAACACTGAAGCTTTCTTT
CDR3 protein: CASSRSNTEAFF
V gene: TRBV19
clone size: few
D gene: .
J gene: TRBJ1-1

CDR3 DNA: TGTGCCAGCAGTTCCGGACAGGGTGAGACCCAGTACTTC
CDR3 protein: CASSSGQGETQYF
V gene: TRBV28
clone size: .
D gene: TRBD1
J gene: TRBJ2-5

CDR3 DNA: TGTGCCAGCAGCTCACAGGGGAACACTGAAGCTTTCTTT
CDR3 protein: CASSSQGNTEAFF
V gene: TRBV7-3
clone size: few
D gene: .
J gene: TRBJ1-1

CDR3 DNA: TGCGCCAGCAGTGAGTCAGGGACAGGGGATCAGCCCCAGCATTTT
CDR3 protein: CASSESGTGDQPQHF
V gene: TRBV10-2
clone size: .
D gene: TRBD1
J gene: TRBJ1-5

CDR3 DNA: TGTGCCAGTAGTAACGGACAGGGCAATCAGCCCCAGCATTTT
CDR3 protein: CASSNGQGNQPQHF
V gene: TRBV19
clone size: .
D gene: TRBD1
J gene: TRBJ1-5

CDR3 DNA: TGTGCCTGCGACAGGGGCCCCTACAATGAGCAGTTCTTC
CDR3 protein: CACDRGPYNEQFF
V gene: TRBV30
clone size: .
D gene: TRBD1
J gene: TRBJ2-1

CDR3 DNA: TGTGCCACCAGCAGAGTCGCGACTGATTACAATGAGCAGTTCTTC
CDR3 protein: CATSRVATDYNEQFF
V gene: TRBV15
clone size: once
D gene: .
J gene: TRBJ2-1

CDR3 DNA: TGTGCCAGCAGCCACCCTGGGTGGTACGAGCAGTACTTC
CDR3 protein: CASSHPGWYEQYF
V gene: TRBV6-5
clone size: .
D gene: .
J gene: TRBJ2-7

CDR3 DNA: TGTGCCAGCAGTTTGGAACACTTTAATGAAAAACTGTTTTTT
CDR3 protein: CASSLEHFNEKLFF
V gene: TRBV28
clone size: .
D gene: .
J gene: TRBJ1-4

CDR3 DNA: TGCGCCAGCAGCAACCCAACCGGGACCTTAAATGAAAAACTGTTTTTT
CDR3 protein: CASSNPTGTLNEKLFF
V gene: TRBV5-1
clone size: .
D gene: .
J gene: TRBJ1-4

CDR3 DNA: TGTGCCAGCAGTTCCCGGACTACAGATACGCAGTATTTT
CDR3 protein: CASSSRTTDTQYF
V gene: TRBV6-6
clone size: .
D gene: .
J gene: TRBJ2-3

CDR3 DNA: TGTGCCAGCAGTTTTCTAGCGGGAGGGGGCACAGATACGCAGTATTTT
CDR3 protein: CASSFLAGGGTDTQYF
V gene: TRBV7-9
clone size: .
D gene: TRBD2
J gene: TRBJ2-3

CDR3 DNA: TGTGCCAGCAGTTTATGGTCTTTAAACACCGGGGAGCTGTTTTTT
CDR3 protein: CASSLWSLNTGELFF
V gene: TRBV28
clone size: .
D gene: .
J gene: TRBJ2-2

CDR3 DNA: TGCGCCAGCAGCCGCGGACAAATCTACGAGCAGTACTTC
CDR3 protein: CASSRGQIYEQYF
V gene: TRBV4-1
clone size: .
D gene: .
J gene: TRBJ2-7

CDR3 DNA: TGTGCCAGCAGCTTAGACAGTCCCTCAGGCTATGAGCAGTTCTTC
CDR3 protein: CASSLDSPSGYEQFF
V gene: TRBV11-2
clone size: .
D gene: .
J gene: TRBJ2-1